The rows below give T cell receptor beta chains drawn from one sample of a study of T cell responses to AZD1222 COVID-19 vaccine. Assay: immunoSEQ multiplex PCR; the TCRdb copy retains only in-frame clones and omits some. The profile shows 90,000 to 110,000 clones, approximately 90% of them singletons. This material consisted of peripheral blood, taken on day 0 of AZD1222 vaccination. Every receptor here comes from an adult in good health. The conserved cysteine and the conserved F or W are not part of the CDR3 here. Clone size appears in some rows only: once, few, many, or a class for an expanded clone.

j_gene,abundance,v_gene,CDR3aa
TRBJ2-1,.,TRBV28,ASSLNSGRTFYNEQF
TRBJ2-7,.,TRBV28,ASSFPRLTSAHYEQY
TRBJ2-7,.,TRBV2,ASSDGYEQY
TRBJ2-3,few,TRBV7-9,ASSLAQGLSSTDTQY
TRBJ2-1,few,TRBV19,ASSTYTSGSYNEQF
TRBJ2-1,.,TRBV1,TSSPMRLAENEQF
TRBJ1-2,.,TRBV7-2,ASSPGDRGDGYT
TRBJ2-3,.,TRBV7-9,ASSPTSGIPDTQY
TRBJ2-2,once,TRBV4-1,ASSSGINTGELF
TRBJ2-4,.,TRBV28,ASSLVGLGKNIQY
TRBJ1-1,.,TRBV28,ASSFTAEAF
TRBJ2-1,.,TRBV7-3,ASSLSPGLLGNEQF
TRBJ2-2,.,TRBV11-2,ASSLEGLRNTGELF
TRBJ2-1,once,TRBV7-2,ASSLGLAGGGAYNEQF
TRBJ2-2,once,TRBV7-8,ASSLVLAPTGELF
TRBJ2-2,.,TRBV2,ASSQGGRSGELF
TRBJ1-4,.,TRBV10-3,AISDGDEKLF
TRBJ2-2,few,TRBV29-1,SADRGLTGELF
TRBJ2-7,.,TRBV3-1/TRBV3-2,ASRRGGSYEQY
TRBJ2-1,.,TRBV7-9,ASSSTSGRAHEQF
TRBJ2-5,.,TRBV5-4,ASSPGEDQETQY
TRBJ1-1,.,TRBV7-3,ASSRTANTEAF